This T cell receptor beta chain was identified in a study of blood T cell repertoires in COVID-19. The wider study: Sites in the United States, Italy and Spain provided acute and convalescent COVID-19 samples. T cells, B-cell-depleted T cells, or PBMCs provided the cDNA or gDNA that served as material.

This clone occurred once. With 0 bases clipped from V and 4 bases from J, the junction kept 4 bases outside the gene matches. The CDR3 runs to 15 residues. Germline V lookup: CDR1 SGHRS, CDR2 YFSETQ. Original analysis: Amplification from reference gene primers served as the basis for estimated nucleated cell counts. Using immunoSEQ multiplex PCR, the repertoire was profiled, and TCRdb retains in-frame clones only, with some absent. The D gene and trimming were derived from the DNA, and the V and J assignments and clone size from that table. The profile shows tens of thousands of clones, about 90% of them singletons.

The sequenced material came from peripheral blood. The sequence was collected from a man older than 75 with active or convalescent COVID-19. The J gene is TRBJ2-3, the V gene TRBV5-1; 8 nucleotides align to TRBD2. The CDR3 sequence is CASSLERGTADTQYF. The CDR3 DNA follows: TGCGCCAGCAGCTTGGAGCGGGGGACGGCAGATACGCAGTATTTT. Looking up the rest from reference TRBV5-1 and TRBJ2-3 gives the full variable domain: KAGVTQTPRYLIKTRGQQVTLSCSPISGHRSVSWYQQTPGQGLQFLFEYFSETQRNKGNFPGRFSGRQFSNSRSEMNVSTLELGDSALYLCASSLERGTADTQYFGPGTRLTVL.